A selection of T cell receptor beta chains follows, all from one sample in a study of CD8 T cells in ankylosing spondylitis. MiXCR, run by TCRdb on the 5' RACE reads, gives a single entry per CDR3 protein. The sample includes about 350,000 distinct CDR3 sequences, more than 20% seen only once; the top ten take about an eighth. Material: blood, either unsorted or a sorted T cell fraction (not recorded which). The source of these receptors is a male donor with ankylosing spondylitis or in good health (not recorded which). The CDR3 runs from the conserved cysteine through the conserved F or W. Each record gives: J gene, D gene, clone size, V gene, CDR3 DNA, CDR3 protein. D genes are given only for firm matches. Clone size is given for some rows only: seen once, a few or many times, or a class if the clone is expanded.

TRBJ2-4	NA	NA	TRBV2	TGTGCCAGCAGTGAAAATCGGCAGGGCGGAAACATTCAGTACTTC	CASSENRQGGNIQYF
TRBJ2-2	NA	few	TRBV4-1	TGCGCCAGCAGCCGAGGACTCGGGACAAACACCGGGGAGCTGTTTTTT	CASSRGLGTNTGELFF
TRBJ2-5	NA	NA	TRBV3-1	TGTGCCAGCAGCCAAGATCCGGAGAAAGAGACCCAGTACTTC	CASSQDPEKETQYF
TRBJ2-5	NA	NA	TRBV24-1	TGTGCCACCAGGAACCCCGAGACACGGGTCCAAGAGACCCAGTACTTC	CATRNPETRVQETQYF
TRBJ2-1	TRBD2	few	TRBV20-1	TGCAGTGCTAGCGACGGGGGGGCCTACAATGAGCAGTTCTTC	CSASDGGAYNEQFF
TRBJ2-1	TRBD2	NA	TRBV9	TGTGCCAGCAGCACCCGGGGGGGTCAGAGCTCCTACAATGAGCAGTTCTTC	CASSTRGGQSSYNEQFF
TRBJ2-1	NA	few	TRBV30	TGTGCACTGGAGGCAGCAGGGCCTTACAATGAGCAGTTCTTC	CALEAAGPYNEQFF
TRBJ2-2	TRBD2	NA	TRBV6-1	TGTGCCAGCAGGGTAGCGGGGTTGAACACCGGGGAGCTGTTTTTT	CASRVAGLNTGELFF
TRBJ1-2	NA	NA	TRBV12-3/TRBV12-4	TGTGCCAGCAGTCCTCGGACAGCCCCTGTTAACTATGGCTACACCTTC	CASSPRTAPVNYGYTF
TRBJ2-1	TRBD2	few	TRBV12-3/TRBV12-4	TGTGCCAGCAGTTGGGCTAGCGGGGGTACTGAGCAGTTCTTC	CASSWASGGTEQFF
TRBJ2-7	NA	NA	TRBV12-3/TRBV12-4	TGCGTCTATTTTGGACGTGGACCTTACGAGCAGTACTTC	CVYFGRGPYEQYF
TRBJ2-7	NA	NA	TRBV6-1	TGTGCCAGCAGTGAACAGGGGGGGGACCTACCCTACGAGCAGTACTTC	CASSEQGGDLPYEQYF
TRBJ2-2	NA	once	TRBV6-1	TGTGCCAGCAGCCCCTGGAGCCCGAACACCGGGGAGCTGTTTTTT	CASSPWSPNTGELFF
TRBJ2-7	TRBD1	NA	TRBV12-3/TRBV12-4	TGTGCCAGCAGTAACCGGGACAGGGTGTCCTACGAGCAGTACTTC	CASSNRDRVSYEQYF
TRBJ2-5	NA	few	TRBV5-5	TGTGCCAGCAGCTTCTCCGGACCCCACGACCAGTACTTC	CASSFSGPHDQYF
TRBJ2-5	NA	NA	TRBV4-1	TGCGCCAGCAGCCAAGAAGAACTGGCTGAGACCCAGTACTTC	CASSQEELAETQYF
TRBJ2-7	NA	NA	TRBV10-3	TGTGCCATCAGGTCCCCCCAGGGAGGTACCTACGAGCAGTACTTC	CAIRSPQGGTYEQYF
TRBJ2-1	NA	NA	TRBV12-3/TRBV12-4	TGTGCCAGCAGTTTAGCGGGGGCCGGGTTCAATGAGCAGTTCTTC	CASSLAGAGFNEQFF
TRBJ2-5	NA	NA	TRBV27	TGTGCCAGCAGCAAAGGAGAGACCCAGCACTTC	CASSKGETQHF
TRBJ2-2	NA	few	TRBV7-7	TGTGCCAGCAGCTCATCAGGGGCGAACACCGGGGAGCTGTTTTTT	CASSSSGANTGELFF
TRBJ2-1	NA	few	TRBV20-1	TGCAGTGCGTTAGGACTCTACAATGAGCAGTTCTTC	CSALGLYNEQFF
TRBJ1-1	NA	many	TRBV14	TGTGCCAGCAGCCAACAGGGAGGCACTGAAGCTTTCTTT	CASSQQGGTEAFF
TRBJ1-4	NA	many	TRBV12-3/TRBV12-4	TGTGCCAGCAGTTTAACGGGGGCAACTAATGAAAAACTGTTTTTT	CASSLTGATNEKLFF
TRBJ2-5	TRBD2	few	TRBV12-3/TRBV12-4	TGTGCCAGCAGTTTGTTGACTAGCCGGGAGACCCAGTACTTC	CASSLLTSRETQYF
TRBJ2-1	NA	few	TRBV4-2	TGTGCCAGCAGCCAAGATAAGTCGCTCTCCTACAATGAGCAGTTCTTC	CASSQDKSLSYNEQFF
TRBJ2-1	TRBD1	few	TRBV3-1	TGTGCCAGCAGCCTCGATTACAGGGGATCCTACAATGAGCAGTTCTTC	CASSLDYRGSYNEQFF
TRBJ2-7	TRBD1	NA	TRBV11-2	TGTGCCAGCAGCCACAACAACAGGGGCGACGAGCAGTACTTC	CASSHNNRGDEQYF
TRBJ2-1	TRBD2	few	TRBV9	TGTGCCAGCAGCGTATTAGGGAGGTCTAGCGGGGGTCCCTACAATGAGCAGTTCTTC	CASSVLGRSSGGPYNEQFF
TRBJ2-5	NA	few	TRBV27	TGTGCCAGCAGTATATTTTCAGGGTCGGGACAAGAGACCCAGTACTTC	CASSIFSGSGQETQYF